One sample yielded the 19 T cell receptor beta chains listed below, sequenced in a study of T cells in Graves' hyperthyroidism and ophthalmopathy. RNA transcripts were the template for amplifying TCR beta CDR3 regions. HTBI primers drove first-round RT-PCR of the TCR CDR3. Each CDR3 protein gets one entry after TCRdb re-called the multiplex PCR reads with MiXCR. The sample lists hundreds of thousands of distinct CDR3 sequences, approximately 14% occurring once. Sequenced input: blood. The receptors were sampled from a woman aged 18-29 years with Graves' hyperthyroidism.

This clonotype was recorded many times. The chain joins TRBV6-1 to TRBJ2-3, with 9 bases aligning to TRBD2. The CDR3 loop spans 16 amino acids. V lost 5 bases to trimming and J lost 7 bases; unmatched junction nucleotides: 13. The germline V gene has CDR1 MNHNS and CDR2 SASEGT. The CDR3 region is CASSLGLAPPTNTQYF. The CDR3 DNA reads as TGTGCCAGCAGTCTCGGACTAGCGCCACCCACGAATACGCAGTATTTT.

The chain links TRBV14 to TRBJ2-7; 7 positions match TRBD1. This CDR3 contains 12 residues. The germline V gene encodes CDR1 SGHDN and CDR2 FVKESK. The trim removed 5 bases at V and 9 bases at J, leaving 7 bases unmatched. CDR3 coding DNA: TGTGCCAGCAGCTTACAGGGGTACCTGCAGTACTTC. Translating gives CASSLQGYLQYF.

This clonotype was recorded at least ten times. The CDR3 region is CASSVGDSLYGYTF. The DNA for the CDR3 is TGTGCCAGCAGCGTAGGGGACAGCCTTTATGGCTACACCTTC. The chain combines TRBV9 with TRBJ1-2; 7 bases map to TRBD1. The germline V gene encodes CDR1 SGDLS and CDR2 YYNGEE. V lost 0 bases and J lost 5; bases outside the gene matches: 4. CDR3 length: 14 residues.

This clonotype was counted ten times or more. The chain links TRBV6-1 to TRBJ1-1; D unclear. Trimming removed 4 bases at V and 2 bases at J, with 5 bases between. The V gene's germline CDR1 is MNHNS and CDR2 SASEGT. The CDR3 is made up of 12 amino acids. CDR3 sequence (DNA): TGTGCCAGCAGTGGATACAACACTGAAGCTTTCTTT. It translates to CASSGYNTEAFF.

This clonotype has a handful of counts. The chain employs TRBV20-1 and TRBJ2-2, with a weak D call TRBD2 (5 bases). Germline V gene data show CDR1 as DFQATT and CDR2 as SNEGSKA (reference sequence). This CDR3 is 14 amino acids long. The V gene lost 3 bases and the J gene lost 0 bases, with 8 bases spanning the gap. The CDR3 spells CSARTLANTGELFF. The CDR3 region has the DNA TGCAGTGCTAGGACACTAGCGAACACCGGGGAGCTGTTTTTT.

This chain links TRBV14 with TRBJ2-1; 10 positions match TRBD2. Germline lookup yields CDR1 SGHDN and CDR2 FVKESK. After removal of 4 bases from V and 2 bases from J, the junction contained 26 bases not matched to a gene. This CDR3 has 23 residues. CDR3 nucleotide sequence: TGTGCCAGCAGCCCTGTGGATAGCGGGAGGTCCTCTTCTGGTTCGGGGGCCTACAATGAGCAGTTCTTC. Residues: CASSPVDSGRSSSGSGAYNEQFF.

The chain employs TRBV20-1 and TRBJ2-5, with 7 positions matching TRBD2. Germline values: CDR1 DFQATT, CDR2 SNEGSKA (reference sequence). The CDR3 runs 16 residues. The V and J ends lost 5 bases and 1 base, in that order; junction bases with no gene match: 13. CDR3 bases: TGCAGTGCTCGAAGGGACCTGAGCGGGATCCAAGAGACCCAGTACTTC. It is translated as CSARRDLSGIQETQYF.

This clonotype was observed at least ten times. V usage is TRBV24-1 and J usage is TRBJ2-1; D is ambiguous. V was pared by 5 bases and J by 5 bases, with 9 bases between. Germline V gene data show CDR1 as KGHDR and CDR2 as SFDVKD. This CDR3 spans 13 amino acids. The CDR3 spells CATSALENNEQFF. The CDR3 DNA is TGTGCCACCAGTGCCCTCGAGAACAATGAGCAGTTCTTC.

At least ten counts were recorded for this clonotype. This chain joins TRBV6-5 and TRBJ2-7; D gene unclear. Trimming stripped 6 bases from V and 0 bases from J, with 15 bases between. The length of the CDR3 is 15 residues. Germline V lookup: CDR1 MNHEY, CDR2 SVGAGI. CDR3 sequence (DNA): TGTGCCAGCAGCCCTCGAACATCGGTCTCCTACGAGCAGTACTTC. Translated, it gives CASSPRTSVSYEQYF.

Ten or more counts support this clonotype. This chain links TRBV12-3 or TRBV12-4 with TRBJ2-1; TRBD2 might be the D (6 bases). Trimming took 7 bases from V and 0 from J, leaving 10 bases between them. This CDR3 comprises 14 residues. CDR3 DNA sequence: TGTGCCAGCACTATGACTAGCTCCTACAATGAGCAGTTCTTC. Translating gives CASTMTSSYNEQFF.

On this clonotype: At one of its ends the junction is not consistent with the germline gene, which may arise from a read error. The V call is TRBV18, the J call TRBJ2-7; unclear D gene. Germline V gene lookup returns CDR1 KGHSH and CDR2 LQKENI. The CDR3 loop spans 13 amino acids. The CDR3, as DNA: TGTGCCAGCTCACCAGGCTTATCCTACGAGCGGTACTTC. Translating it yields CASSPGLSYERYF.

The chain combines TRBV20-1 with TRBJ2-1; the match to TRBD2 covers 10 bases. The CDR3 is 15 amino acids. Unmatched junction bases numbered 10, after V lost 4 bases and J lost 7 bases. Germline V gene sequence: CDR1 DFQATT, CDR2 SNEGSKA (reference sequence). CDR3 in DNA: TGCAGTGCTATAACAGCGGGAGGGGGCAGGAATGAGCAGTTCTTC. Translated, it gives CSAITAGGGRNEQFF.

There are many counts of this clonotype. V gene TRBV9 combines with J gene TRBJ2-3; D uncertain. The CDR3 consists of 15 residues. V was cut by 2 bases and J by 0 bases, with 10 bases left in between. Germline lookup yields CDR1 SGDLS and CDR2 YYNGEE. The CDR3 is CASSVGGYSTDTQYF. In nucleotides, the CDR3 is TGTGCCAGCAGCGTTGGCGGATATAGCACAGATACGCAGTATTTT. The whole variable domain, filled in from reference TRBV9 and TRBJ2-3, reads DSGVTQTPKHLITATGQRVTLRCSPRSGDLSVYWYQQSLDQGLQFLIQYYNGEERAKGNILERFSAQQFPDLHSELNLSSLELGDSALYFCASSVGGYSTDTQYFGPGTRLTVL.

The chain is built from TRBV6-1 and TRBJ2-5; D might be TRBD2 (5 bases). V lost 7 bases and J lost 5, with 8 bases in between. The CDR3 is 11 amino acids. Germline CDR1 and CDR2: MNHNS and SASEGT. The CDR3 nucleotides are TGTGCCAGCATAACGGGGGAGACCCAGTACTTC. It specifies CASITGETQYF.

This clonotype has a count of ten or more. The chain is built from TRBV7-9 and TRBJ2-3; D ambiguous. Germline V gene lookup returns CDR1 SEHNR and CDR2 FQNEAQ (reference sequence). The CDR3 extends over 22 amino acids. Between the trimmed V and J ends, which lost 5 bases and 1 base, there was a span of 34 bases. Here the CDR3 reads CASSTRAKGSALSRGRTDTQYF. The CDR3 DNA reads TGTGCCAGCAGCACCCGAGCGAAGGGATCCGCACTCTCCCGTGGACGCACAGATACGCAGTATTTT.

This chain joins TRBV12-3 or TRBV12-4 and TRBJ1-4; D may be TRBD1 (5 bases). V dropped 3 bases and J dropped 3 bases, with 8 bases sitting between them. The CDR3 is made up of 14 amino acids. CDR3 nucleotide sequence: TGTGCCAGCAGTTTTCAGGGACCTAATGAAAAACTGTTTTTT. It is translated as CASSFQGPNEKLFF.

J is TRBJ2-5 and V is TRBV11-2; D may match TRBD1 or TRBD2 (6 bases each). V lost 3 bases and J lost 1, with 15 bases in between. Germline V CDR1 and CDR2: SGHAT, FQNNGV. CDR3 length: 16 amino acids. The chain's CDR3 is CASSFWGAGRQETQYF. Here the CDR3 DNA reads TGTGCCAGCAGCTTTTGGGGGGCAGGGCGCCAAGAGACCCAGTACTTC.

This sequence joins TRBV6-2 or TRBV6-3 and TRBJ2-7, with 7 bases matching TRBD2. The CDR3 is 14 amino acids. The ends lost 4 bases at V and 3 bases at J; junction bases unmatched: 6. Germline values: CDR1 MNHEY, CDR2 SVGEGT. CDR3 residues: CASSWYGTNYEQYF. CDR3 bases: TGTGCCAGCAGTTGGTACGGGACTAACTACGAGCAGTACTTC.

This clonotype was counted ten times or more. The chain carries TRBV7-9 and TRBJ2-5; D call uncertain. Germline lookup yields CDR1 SEHNR and CDR2 FQNEAQ (reference sequence). The CDR3 contains 16 residues. Trimming stripped 5 bases from V and 5 bases from J, with 21 bases between. The CDR3 DNA sequence: TGTGCCAGCAGCCTCGGTTTGCCCCAGGCCCGCGAGACCCAGTACTTC. As protein: CASSLGLPQARETQYF.